The 19 T cell receptor beta chains in this list originate from one sample, sequenced in a study of blood T cells in healthy people across ages. With a J-beta primer mix and a sample-barcoded 5' primer, a second PCR ran about 7 to 12 cycles. TCRdb re-derived calls from the 5' RACE reads in MiXCR, one entry per CDR3 protein. The repertoire holds under 2,000,000 distinct CDR3 sequences, with roughly 49% as singletons. The source material was blood. The receptors stem from a woman aged 40-49 years in good health.

CDR3 amino acids: CSRAGSNSNQPQHF. CDR3 in DNA: TGCAGTCGTGCAGGGTCTAATAGCAATCAGCCCCAGCATTTT. The J gene is TRBJ1-5, the V gene TRBV20-1, with D tentatively TRBD1 (5 bases). This CDR3 is built from 14 residues. Trimming removed 8 bases at V and 0 bases at J, with 14 bases between. Germline V gives CDR1 DFQATT, CDR2 SNEGSKA (reference sequence).

This chain uses TRBV7-6 with TRBJ2-1, with D possibly being TRBD2 (5 bases). Germline values: CDR1 SGHVS, CDR2 FNYEAQ. There are 17 residues in the CDR3. Deletions cut 1 base from V and 1 base from J, with 14 bases between. CDR3 sequence (DNA): TGTGCCAGCAGCTTAGTAGACCTGCCGGGGTCCTACAATGAGCAGTTCTTC. Protein product: CASSLVDLPGSYNEQFF. Full variable domain (outside the CDR3, taken from reference TRBV7-6 and TRBJ2-1): GAGVSQSPRYKVTKRGQDVALRCDPISGHVSLYWYRQALGQGPEFLTYFNYEAQQDKSGLPNDRFSAERPEGSISTLTIQRTEQRDSAMYRCASSLVDLPGSYNEQFFGPGTRLTVL.

This chain joins TRBV5-1 and TRBJ2-5; 15 positions match TRBD2. The CDR3 contains 18 residues. CDR1 is SGHRS and CDR2 is YFSETQ in the germline V gene. J lost 0 bases, V lost 3 bases, and 6 bases had no gene match. This CDR3 is CASSWGLAGGQYQETQYF. For the CDR3, the DNA is TGCGCCAGCAGCTGGGGACTAGCGGGGGGCCAGTACCAAGAGACCCAGTACTTC.

The J gene is TRBJ2-7, the V gene TRBV5-1; D perhaps matches TRBD1 (5 bases). Germline V gene sequence: CDR1 SGHRS, CDR2 YFSETQ. V was cut by 4 bases and J by 2 bases, with 16 bases left in between. CDR3 size: 15 residues. This CDR3 reads CASSEQALSTYEQYF. CDR3 DNA: TGCGCCAGCAGCGAACAGGCTCTTTCCACCTACGAGCAGTACTTC.

The chain carries TRBV21-1 and TRBJ1-6; the table's D call of TRBD1 was not tested on the DNA. TRBV21-1 represents a pseudogene. There are 17 residues in the CDR3. CDR3 residues: CASPKGLRGSYNSPLHF. In DNA form, the CDR3 reads TGTGCCAGCCCAAAGGGCCTCCGGGGGTCCTATAATTCACCCCTCCACTTT.

The chain couples TRBV7-2 to TRBJ2-3; no clear D gene. Germline V CDR1 and CDR2: SGHTA, FQGNSA. Trimming pared 0 bases from V and 4 bases from J, leaving 5 bases between. There are 13 residues in the CDR3. In DNA, the CDR3 is TGTGCCAGCAGCTTAGCGAACCCAGATACGCAGTATTTT. This translates into CASSLANPDTQYF.

The chain uses TRBV6-6 and TRBJ2-5, with 8 bases that match TRBD1. The end of the DNA aligns better with TRBJ2-7, so the J call may be wrong. CDR1 and CDR2 (germline): MNHNY, SVGAGI (reference sequence). CDR3 length: 15 amino acids. CDR3 in DNA: TGTGCCAGCACCCCCGGACAGGGTCATTCCTACGAGCAGTACTTC. Translating it yields CASTPGQGHSYEQYF.

This chain uses TRBV20-1 with TRBJ1-6; D is unclear. The V gene's germline CDR1 is DFQATT and CDR2 SNEGSKA (reference sequence). CDR3 length: 12 residues. Between the trimmed V and J ends, which lost 3 bases and 15 bases, there was a span of 15 bases. The CDR3 loop is CSASSAPFLLHF. As DNA, the CDR3 is TGCAGTGCTAGCTCGGCCCCTTTTCTCCTCCACTTT.

The chain is built from TRBV7-3 and TRBJ2-3, with D possibly TRBD2 on 7 matching bases. The CDR3 covers 14 residues. V lost 6 bases and J lost 3, with 13 bases in between. From germline, CDR1 is SGHTA and CDR2 FQGTGA. For the CDR3, the DNA is TGTGCCAGCAGAGTAGGGGGGGCAACAGATACGCAGTATTTT. This sequence encodes CASRVGGATDTQYF.

A few counts support this clonotype. The chain employs TRBV12-3 or TRBV12-4 and TRBJ2-1; 12 bases map to TRBD2. CDR3 length equals 16 residues. V lost 6 bases, J lost 6 bases, and 9 bases stayed unmatched. CDR3 bases: TGTGCCAGCAGCATGACCGGGACTAGCGGGCTCAATGAGCAGTTCTTC. Protein product: CASSMTGTSGLNEQFF.

This clonotype was counted between two and nine times. The rearrangement uses TRBV27 and TRBJ2-1; D ambiguous. The germline V gene has CDR1 MNHEY and CDR2 SMNVEV (reference sequence). The CDR3 spans 12 residues. V was clipped by 8 bases and J by 7 bases, with 12 bases between them. The DNA of the CDR3 is TGTGCCAGCGCGTCTCTAGGGAATGAGCAGTTCTTC. Translation: CASASLGNEQFF.

In regard to this clonotype: One end of the junction is discordant with germline, which a read error may explain. The gene calls are TRBV7-2 and TRBJ2-7, with a tentative D call TRBD2 (7 bases). Germline assignment: CDR1 SGHTA and CDR2 FQGNSA. This CDR3 contains 14 residues. Here the CDR3 reads CVSSQAGQGYEQYF. CDR3 bases: TGTGTCAGCAGCCAAGCGGGACAAGGATACGAGCAGTACTTC.

The V and J genes are TRBV5-1 and TRBJ2-1; TRBD2 agrees at 9 bases. After removal of 10 bases from V and 0 bases from J, the junction contained 14 bases not matched to a gene. From germline, CDR1 is SGHRS and CDR2 YFSETQ. This CDR3 is 17 amino acids long. The CDR3 DNA reads as TGCGCCTTCCCAGAGCAGAGCGGGAGGAGCTCCTACAATGAGCAGTTCTTC. The encoded protein is CAFPEQSGRSSYNEQFF.

The rearrangement joins TRBV3-1 to TRBJ2-7; D may correspond to TRBD1 or TRBD2 (6 bases each). Germline-derived CDR1 and CDR2 are LGHDT and YNNKEL (reference sequence). The CDR3 has 16 residues. Between the trimmed V and J ends, which lost 2 bases and 2 bases, there was a span of 16 bases. CDR3 loop: CASSQRARGRPYEQYF. In DNA, the CDR3 is TGTGCCAGCAGCCAAAGGGCCCGGGGGCGGCCCTACGAGCAGTACTTC.

This clonotype was found a few times. This sequence joins TRBV6-6 and TRBJ2-7; no reliable D call. Germline V lookup: CDR1 MNHNY, CDR2 SVGAGI (reference sequence). CDR3 length: 11 amino acids. V shed 5 bases and J shed 5 bases, with 7 bases lying between them. Here the CDR3 DNA reads TGTGCCAGCAGTAGGTCCCACGAGCAGTACTTC. Translation: CASSRSHEQYF.

This clonotype has a handful of counts. The chain uses TRBV12-3 or TRBV12-4 and TRBJ1-6; no firm D call. The length of the CDR3 is 14 residues. The V and J ends lost 6 bases and 4 bases respectively, with 10 bases between them. CDR3 residues: CASRWTHYNSPLHF. The CDR3 DNA reads TGTGCCAGCAGGTGGACGCATTATAATTCACCCCTCCACTTT.

In its sample, this clonotype was seen a few times. This sequence joins TRBV20-1 and TRBJ2-5; D may be TRBD2 (5 bases). This CDR3 is 14 amino acids long. Per the germline V gene, CDR1 is DFQATT and CDR2 is SNEGSKA (reference sequence). V lost 5 bases and J lost 8, with 21 bases in between. The CDR3 sequence: CSARGLEGLGTQYF. The CDR3 DNA reads as TGCAGTGCTCGCGGACTCGAGGGTCTGGGTACCCAGTACTTC.

The rearrangement links TRBV18 to TRBJ2-7, with no clear D. CDR3 length: 16 amino acids. V lost 2 bases and J 0 bases, leaving 14 bases between the germline ends. Germline V lookup: CDR1 KGHSH, CDR2 LQKENI. DNA of the CDR3: TGTGCCAGCTCACCAAGTGCCTGGGAAAGCTCCTACGAGCAGTACTTC. Protein: CASSPSAWESSYEQYF.

The chain uses TRBV6-5 and TRBJ2-1; maybe TRBD2 (5 bases). The germline V gene encodes CDR1 MNHEY and CDR2 SVGAGI. CDR3 length: 14 residues. The V end was cut by 2 bases, the J end by 9 bases, with 14 bases between. This CDR3 is CASSYAQLDLEQFF. The CDR3 DNA reads TGTGCCAGCAGTTACGCCCAACTAGATCTTGAGCAGTTCTTC.